The TCR beta chain under discussion was sequenced for a study of breast tumors, draining lymph nodes, adjacent tissues. Overall study results and limits: Tumor and nontumor repertoires were significantly more similar in luminal-like than in basal-like breast cancer. Findings are consistent with lymph node origin and intratumoral expansion of most tumor T cells. Tumor TCR diversity was below lymph nodes but above nontumor tissue. Data only fit, rather than demonstrated, lymph node origin of most tumor T cells.

About this clonotype itself: Its antigen remains unidentified. Germline is not matched at one junction end, which may reflect a read error.

TCRdb processed the multiplex PCR reads anew with MiXCR; each CDR3 protein has one entry. This table has about 110,000 distinct CDR3 sequences, around 30% appearing once. This CDR3 contains 15 residues. Looked up from germline, CDR1 is MRHNA and CDR2 is SNTAGT. Axillary draining lymph nodes of breast cancer patients supplied the node samples. Sample: axillary lymph node tissue. This clonotype was obtained from a female donor with breast cancer. Some clones in this sample may be carry-over from other donors' samples. The gene calls are TRBV6-4 and TRBJ2-5; D is possibly TRBD1 (6 bases). The CDR3 sequence: CAISGQRSFQETQYF. CDR3 DNA sequence: TGTGCCATCAGTGGACAGCGATCGTTCCAAGAGACCCAGTACTTC.